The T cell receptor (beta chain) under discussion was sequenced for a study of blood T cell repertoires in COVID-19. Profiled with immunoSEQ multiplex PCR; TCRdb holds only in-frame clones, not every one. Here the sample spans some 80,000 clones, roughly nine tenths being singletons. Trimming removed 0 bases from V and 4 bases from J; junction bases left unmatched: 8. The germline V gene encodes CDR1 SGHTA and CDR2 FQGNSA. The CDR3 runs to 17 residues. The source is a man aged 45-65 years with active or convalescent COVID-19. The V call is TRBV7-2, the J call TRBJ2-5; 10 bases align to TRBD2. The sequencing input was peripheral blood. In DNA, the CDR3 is TGTGCCAGCAGCTTAGCTTGGAGCGGGGGGGCCGGAGAGACCCAGTACTTC. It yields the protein CASSLAWSGGAGETQYF.